This T cell receptor (beta chain) stems from a study of blood T cell repertoires in COVID-19. The CDR3 length is 16 residues. Germline CDR1 and CDR2: MNHEY and SMNVEV (reference sequence). The germline V and J ends were trimmed by 0 bases and 3 bases, with 9 bases remaining between them. Produced via immunoSEQ multiplex PCR; TCRdb's table is partial and in-frame only. Among some 95,000 clones, approximately 80% were seen once, and the ten largest hold 7%. The specimen was peripheral blood. The clonotype was recovered from an older man with acute or convalescent COVID-19. The J gene is TRBJ1-6, the V gene TRBV27, with D possibly being TRBD1 (5 bases). CDR3 protein: CASSLSTDSYNSPLHF. DNA for the CDR3: TGTGCCAGCAGTTTATCGACTGACAGCTATAATTCACCCCTCCACTTT.